The sample holds many counts of the clone carrying this T cell receptor (beta chain). Its antigen is not known. Only newly diagnosed hyperthyroidism patients aged 18 to 65, with under 2 months' duration, were enrolled. Patients with other autoimmune diseases, uncontrolled infections, pregnancy or lactation were excluded. Each diagnosis was determined on the basis of clinical symptoms, serum thyroxine, TRAb, thyroid ultrasound and orbital computed tomography. This entry belongs to a study of Graves' ophthalmopathy and Graves' hyperthyroidism. Findings of the study overall: A model built from 13 signatures distinguished ophthalmopathy from stable hyperthyroidism with roughly 90% sensitivity and about 80% specificity.

The study amplified TCR beta CDR3 regions using RNA transcripts. Scientists carried out first-round RT-PCR using HTBI primers and then a second-round multiplex PCR. TCRdb passed the multiplex PCR reads through MiXCR, listing each CDR3 protein once. The sample yields 300,000 to 450,000 distinct CDR3 sequences, 17% seen once. CDR1 is MNHEY and CDR2 is SMNVEV in the germline V gene (reference sequence). This CDR3 region has 13 residues. V was pared by 0 bases and J by 5 bases, with 4 bases between. The sequence came from an adult woman with stable Graves' hyperthyroidism. The sequenced material came from peripheral blood. The V and J genes are TRBV27 and TRBJ2-2; no definite D call. The CDR3 nucleotides are TGTGCCAGCAGTTTATCGAGAACCGGGGAGCTGTTTTTT. Protein: CASSLSRTGELFF.